The 22 T cell receptor beta chains presented below share a single source sample, sequenced in a study of neoadjuvant anti-PD-1 for oral cavity cancer. Clones were sequenced by immunoSEQ multiplex PCR, and TCRdb holds only the in-frame ones, with some missing. The sample has tens of thousands of clones, around 80% seen once. The source material was PBMCs, sampled before nivolumab (anti-PD-1) treatment. All receptors come from a person aged 40 to 85 with oral cavity squamous cell carcinoma.

This clone was seen a few times. The chain joins TRBV27 to TRBJ1-6; D remains ambiguous. CDR1 MNHEY and CDR2 SMNVEV come from the germline V gene (reference sequence). The CDR3 runs to 17 residues. V was clipped by 2 bases and J by 5 bases, with 16 bases between them. The CDR3 sequence: CASSLVPGGSDNSPLHF. The CDR3 region has the DNA TGTGCCAGCAGTTTAGTTCCGGGAGGGTCAGATAATTCACCCCTCCACTTT.

The chain couples TRBV15 to TRBJ2-5; the D gene is possibly TRBD2 (6 bases). In germline, CDR1 is LNHNV, CDR2 YYDKDF (reference sequence). The V and J ends lost 0 bases and 5 bases respectively, with 22 bases between them. The CDR3 length is 18 residues. This CDR3 is CATSRELAAALQRETQYF. Here the CDR3 DNA reads TGTGCCACCAGCAGAGAGTTAGCGGCGGCCCTTCAAAGGGAGACCCAGTACTTC.

The gene calls are TRBV18 and TRBJ2-3; D uncertain. The length of the CDR3 is 12 residues. V was shortened by 6 bases and J by 1 base, with 5 bases between the two germline ends. Germline V gene lookup returns CDR1 KGHSH and CDR2 LQKENI. CDR3 nucleotides: TGTGCCAGCTCGCCTGGCACAGATACGCAGTATTTT. Protein product: CASSPGTDTQYF.

V gene TRBV7-3 combines with J gene TRBJ2-1; the D is unclear. Germline V gene sequence: CDR1 SGHTA, CDR2 FQGTGA. The V end was cut by 5 bases, the J end by 8 bases, with 10 bases between. This CDR3 spans 12 amino acids. In DNA, the CDR3 is TGTGCCAGCAGCCGAGGAAACGATGAGCAGTTCTTC. Protein sequence: CASSRGNDEQFF.

This chain links TRBV7-2 with TRBJ2-3; 11 bases map to TRBD2. V trimming: 6 bases; J trimming: 5 bases; junction bases outside the gene matches: 10. The germline gives CDR1 SGHTA, CDR2 FQGNSA. The CDR3 is made up of 16 amino acids. CDR3 coding DNA: TGTGCCAGCAGTTATAGCGGGGGGGCGGGTCTAGATACGCAGTATTTT. Translation: CASSYSGGAGLDTQYF.

The genes are TRBV6-1 and TRBJ1-2; unclear D gene. CDR1 is MNHNS, CDR2 SASEGT, per germline. This CDR3 comprises 16 residues. Trimming pared 3 bases from V and 2 bases from J, leaving 16 bases between. CDR3 coding DNA: TGTGCCAGCAGTGATAATTGGCCGGTCCTCAACTATGGCTACACCTTC. Amino acid sequence: CASSDNWPVLNYGYTF.

The chain is built from TRBV5-4 and TRBJ1-2; 7 bases align to TRBD1. The CDR3 totals 15 residues. Germline assignment: CDR1 SGHNT and CDR2 YYREEE (reference sequence). The V and J ends lost 4 bases and 4 bases, in that order; junction bases with no gene match: 10. The CDR3 DNA reads TGTGCCAGCAGCACGGACGGGACAGCGACCTATGGCTACACCTTC. This gives the protein CASSTDGTATYGYTF.

This clone was detected only once. V gene TRBV25-1 combines with J gene TRBJ1-6; D not certain. Germline V gene data show CDR1 as MGHDK and CDR2 as SYGVNS. V gave up 3 bases and J gave up 4 bases, with 7 bases separating them. This CDR3 comprises 14 residues. CDR3 loop: CASSEDGYNSPLHF. CDR3 DNA: TGTGCCAGCAGTGAGGACGGGTATAATTCACCCCTCCACTTT.

This chain uses TRBV11-2 with TRBJ2-7; maybe TRBD2 (6 bases). The V gene's germline CDR1 is SGHAT and CDR2 FQNNGV. The CDR3 is made up of 15 amino acids. Trimming left V 1 base short and J 5 bases short, with 15 bases between. The CDR3 here is CASSLVTGEINEQYF. CDR3 in DNA: TGTGCCAGCAGCTTAGTTACGGGGGAGATCAACGAGCAGTACTTC.

V gene TRBV10-1 combines with J gene TRBJ2-5; D is possibly TRBD1 or TRBD2 (6 bases each). CDR3 length equals 14 residues. V lost 3 bases, J lost 5 bases, and 13 bases lay in between. CDR1 is WNHNN and CDR2 is SYGVQD in the germline V gene (reference sequence). The CDR3 coding sequence is TGCGCCAGCAGTGATGCGGGAAGGGGGGAGACCCAGTACTTC. Protein: CASSDAGRGETQYF.

J is TRBJ2-3 and V is TRBV11-2, with 11 bases identical to TRBD2. The CDR3 sequence is 15 residues long. V lost 5 bases to trimming and J lost 2 bases; unmatched junction nucleotides: 3. The germline V gene encodes CDR1 SGHAT and CDR2 FQNNGV. Here the CDR3 reads CASSLSGGDTDTQYF. Written as DNA, the CDR3 is TGTGCCAGCAGCCTTAGCGGGGGGGACACAGATACGCAGTATTTT.

J is TRBJ2-5 and V is TRBV5-1; perhaps D is TRBD1 or TRBD2 (5 bases each). CDR1 is SGHRS and CDR2 is YFSETQ in the germline V gene. The CDR3 runs to 14 residues. Trimming removed 0 bases at V and 2 bases at J, with 8 bases between. The CDR3 reads CASSLGDGQETQYF. DNA for the CDR3: TGCGCCAGCAGCTTGGGGGACGGTCAAGAGACCCAGTACTTC. Using reference TRBV5-1 and TRBJ2-5 for the parts outside the CDR3, the full variable domain is KAGVTQTPRYLIKTRGQQVTLSCSPISGHRSVSWYQQTPGQGLQFLFEYFSETQRNKGNFPGRFSGRQFSNSRSEMNVSTLELGDSALYLCASSLGDGQETQYFGPGTRLLVL.

The sample holds a few counts of this clone. In DNA form, the CDR3 reads TGTGCCAGCAGTCGGCAGGAAGCTTTCTTT. Encoded protein: CASSRQEAFF. The rearrangement uses TRBV6-6 and TRBJ1-1; D remains unclear. V was cut by 5 bases and J by 8 bases, with 6 bases left in between. In germline, CDR1 is MNHNY, CDR2 SVGAGI (reference sequence). This CDR3 comprises 10 residues.

The gene calls are TRBV4-2 and TRBJ1-2, with D maybe TRBD1 (5 bases). The CDR3 spans 14 residues. Per germline, CDR1 LGHNA and CDR2 YNFKEQ. V dropped 0 bases and J dropped 4 bases, with 9 bases sitting between them. CDR3 sequence reads: CASSQDAQGYGYTF. CDR3 nucleotides: TGTGCCAGCAGCCAAGATGCCCAGGGCTATGGCTACACCTTC.

V and J are TRBV7-9 and TRBJ2-7; D call uncertain. Trimming removed 7 bases from V and 5 bases from J, with 12 bases in between. CDR3 length: 12 amino acids. Per the germline V gene, CDR1 is SEHNR and CDR2 is FQNEAQ (reference sequence). Written as DNA, the CDR3 is TGTGCCAGCAAGTCGCAGATGAACGAGCAGTACTTC. It yields the protein CASKSQMNEQYF.

The chain employs TRBV28 and TRBJ1-2; D unresolved. V lost 4 bases and J lost 8, with 17 bases in between. This CDR3 region has 14 residues. CDR1 is MDHEN and CDR2 is SYDVKM in the germline V gene. This CDR3 reads CASSSGSQSGGYTF. The CDR3 DNA reads TGTGCCAGCAGTTCCGGGAGCCAGTCCGGGGGCTACACCTTC.

The V gene is TRBV5-1, the J gene TRBJ1-4; D not resolved. Trimming left V 0 bases short and J 8 bases short, with 17 bases between. The CDR3 extends over 16 amino acids. The germline V gene has CDR1 SGHRS and CDR2 YFSETQ. The CDR3 sequence: CASSLGGTRWGEKLFF. The CDR3 DNA reads as TGCGCCAGCAGCTTGGGCGGAACCCGATGGGGAGAAAAACTGTTTTTT.

The chain carries TRBV7-3 and TRBJ2-1, with unresolved D. Trimming stripped 3 bases from V and 5 bases from J, with 8 bases between. CDR1 and CDR2 from the germline V gene are SGHTA and FQGTGA. The CDR3 contains 13 residues. The CDR3 spells CASSFYTDNEQFF. CDR3 in DNA: TGTGCCAGCAGCTTTTACACCGACAATGAGCAGTTCTTC.

The genes are TRBV5-4 and TRBJ1-5; maybe TRBD1 (6 bases). The germline gives CDR1 SGHNT, CDR2 YYREEE (reference sequence). The CDR3 runs 14 residues. V was shortened by 4 bases and J by 7 bases, with 15 bases between the two germline ends. CDR3 sequence reads: CASSRWGQNQPQHF. CDR3 bases: TGTGCCAGCAGCCGCTGGGGGCAGAACCAGCCCCAGCATTTT.

Note on this clone: A read error may produce the germline difference seen at one junction end. The CDR3 DNA follows: TGTGCCAGCAGTTTCAGGGCCGAGCGGTACTTC. Its translation is CASSFRAERYF. This sequence joins TRBV6-5 and TRBJ2-7; D possibly corresponds to TRBD1 (5 bases). The V gene's germline CDR1 is MNHEY and CDR2 SVGAGI. The CDR3 is 11 residues long.

The rearrangement joins TRBV10-3 to TRBJ2-5; D is possibly TRBD1 or TRBD2 (5 bases each). Germline values: CDR1 ENHRY, CDR2 SYGVKD. This CDR3 region has 13 residues. V was cut by 7 bases and J by 2 bases, with 11 bases left in between. In nucleotides, the CDR3 is TGTGCCATCACCGGGACGGCTCAAGAGACCCAGTACTTC. This codes for CAITGTAQETQYF.

CDR3 sequence: CAWSAWGALNTEAFF. The CDR3 DNA is TGTGCCTGGAGTGCCTGGGGGGCCTTGAACACTGAAGCTTTCTTT. The chain links TRBV30 to TRBJ1-1, with TRBD1 as a possible D gene (6 bases). There are 15 residues in the CDR3. CDR1 and CDR2 (germline): GTSNPN, SVGIG (reference sequence). V lost 1 base and J lost 0, with 12 bases in between.